The rows below give T cell receptor beta chains drawn from one sample of a study of cytomegalovirus exposure and HLA in healthy donors. Profiling relied on immunoSEQ multiplex PCR, and the TCRdb table lists in-frame clones only, not all of them. The data show around 100,000 clones, about 9.4% seen once. Source material: PBMCs. The receptors derive from a man between 35 and 55 years old in good health and CMV-seropositive. Both conserved end residues are part of each CDR3. A D gene is named only where the DNA matches it firmly. Not all rows give a size; the values are once, few, many and, for expanded clones, a class.

clone size	V gene	J gene	D gene	CDR3 DNA	CDR3 protein
NA	TRBV28	TRBJ1-4	TRBD1	TGTGCCAGCAGTCCTCGACAGGGCTGGGTTAGGCTGTTTTTT	CASSPRQGWVRLFF
few	TRBV9	TRBJ1-1	NA	TGTGCCAGCAGCGTACACAAAAACCCCACTGAAGCTTTCTTT	CASSVHKNPTEAFF
NA	TRBV30	TRBJ2-2	NA	TGTGCCTGGAGCCTGAGACAAGCGGGCACCGGGGAGCTGTTTTTT	CAWSLRQAGTGELFF
few	TRBV4-1	TRBJ1-4	NA	TGCGCCAGCAGCCAAGATATAGGCCGATCCGAGGGAAAACTGTTTTTT	CASSQDIGRSEGKLFF
NA	TRBV6-5	TRBJ2-1	NA	TGTGCCAGCAGCAAATACAATGAGCAGTTCTTC	CASSKYNEQFF
few	TRBV11-3	TRBJ1-2	NA	TGTGCCAGCAGCTTAGATAATCTAGGGGCGTCCTATGGCTACACCTTC	CASSLDNLGASYGYTF
NA	TRBV7-6	TRBJ2-6	TRBD1	TGTGCCAGCAGCTTAAGGGGACAGGTTAACTCTGGGGCCAACGTCCTGACTTTC	CASSLRGQVNSGANVLTF
NA	TRBV30	TRBJ1-1	NA	TGTGCCTGGATCCCCCCCGGGGGGCTTACTGAAGCTTTCTTT	CAWIPPGGLTEAFF
NA	TRBV27	TRBJ1-5	TRBD1	TGTGCCAGCAGTGCAGTTACAGGGGGAAATCAGCCCCAGCATTTT	CASSAVTGGNQPQHF
few	TRBV7-3	TRBJ2-6	NA	TGTGCCAGCAGCTTTCAGGGTTCTGGGGCCAACGTCCTGACTTTC	CASSFQGSGANVLTF
NA	TRBV4-1	TRBJ2-7	TRBD2	TGCGCCAGCAGCCAAGTTACAGCGGGAGGAACCTACGAGCAGTACTTC	CASSQVTAGGTYEQYF
NA	TRBV15	TRBJ2-7	TRBD1	TGTGCCACCAGCAGAGATTCCACCAACAGGGGTTACGAGCAGTACTTC	CATSRDSTNRGYEQYF
NA	TRBV6-1	TRBJ1-2	TRBD1	TGTGCCAGCAGTGGGACAGGCGTTCAAAGTTCCACCTTC	CASSGTGVQSSTF
NA	TRBV4-1	TRBJ2-5	NA	TGCGCCAGCAGCCAACCTTCCGCGCCGGGGGAGACCCAGTACTTC	CASSQPSAPGETQYF
few	TRBV5-1	TRBJ2-5	TRBD2	TGCGCCAGCAGCTCCTACCCCGGGCCGGGACTAGCGGAAGAGACCCAGTACTTC	CASSSYPGPGLAEETQYF
few	TRBV5-1	TRBJ2-1	TRBD2	TGCGCCAGCAGCTTGGACGGTATAGCGGGAGGCTACAATGAGCAGTTCTTC	CASSLDGIAGGYNEQFF
NA	TRBV7-9	TRBJ1-4	NA	TGTGCCAGCAGCTTGTTTAACAGATGGACTAATGAAAAACTGTTTTTT	CASSLFNRWTNEKLFF
NA	TRBV18	TRBJ2-3	NA	TGTGCCAGCTCACCAACAACAGACACAGATACGCAGTATTTT	CASSPTTDTDTQYF
few	TRBV2	TRBJ2-1	TRBD2	TGTGCCTCTGACGGGGCTAGCGGGGTGAGCTCCTACAATGAGCAGTTCTTC	CASDGASGVSSYNEQFF
NA	TRBV4-1	TRBJ1-1	NA	TGCGCCAGCAGCCAAGAGCGGGTAAACACTGAAGCTTTCTTT	CASSQERVNTEAFF
few	TRBV29-1	TRBJ2-1	TRBD1	TGCAGCGTCATTGACAGGGGCTCCTACAATGAGCAGTTCTTC	CSVIDRGSYNEQFF
few	TRBV27	TRBJ2-1	NA	TGTGCCAGCAGTTTAGGAACAGGCGCAATTTCCTACAATGAGCAGTTCTTC	CASSLGTGAISYNEQFF
many	TRBV29-1	TRBJ2-6	NA	TGCAGCGACTCAACAGGGAACTCTGGGGCCAACGTCCTGACTTTC	CSDSTGNSGANVLTF
few	TRBV6-5	TRBJ2-1	TRBD2	TGTGCCAGCAGTTACTCGATAGCGGGAGCTTATGAGCAGTTCTTC	CASSYSIAGAYEQFF
few	TRBV6-1	TRBJ2-5	NA	TGTGCCAGCAGTGAAGCGTGGGGGCGGGAGACCCAGTACTTC	CASSEAWGRETQYF
NA	TRBV5-5	TRBJ2-1	TRBD1	TGTGCCAGCAGCTTTCCCCGGACAGGGCACAATGAGCAGTTCTTC	CASSFPRTGHNEQFF
NA	TRBV7-9	TRBJ2-7	NA	TGTGCCAGCAGCCCGACTGATGGTTACGAGCAGTACTTC	CASSPTDGYEQYF
NA	TRBV7-2	TRBJ2-5	TRBD1	TGTGCCAGCAGCCTTATGGGGACAGGTGTACAAGAGACCCAGTACTTC	CASSLMGTGVQETQYF
NA	TRBV11-2	TRBJ2-7	NA	TGTGCCAGCAGCTTATTGGAGCTTCAAACCTACGAGCAGTACTTC	CASSLLELQTYEQYF
few	TRBV6-4	TRBJ2-3	TRBD2	TGTGCCAGCACCCTAGCGGGAGGGCCCTCGAGAGATACGCAGTATTTT	CASTLAGGPSRDTQYF
few	TRBV7-9	TRBJ2-7	TRBD2	TGTGCCAGCAGCCAAGGGGGACTAGCGCTCAACGAGCAGTACTTC	CASSQGGLALNEQYF
few	TRBV27	TRBJ2-1	NA	TGTGCCAGCTCCTCTACGGATGAGCAGTTCTTC	CASSSTDEQFF
NA	TRBV5-1	TRBJ2-2	TRBD2	TGCGCCAGCAGCTTGTACGAGCGGGACTCCGCGAACACCGGGGAGCTGTTTTTT	CASSLYERDSANTGELFF
few	TRBV5-4	TRBJ1-1	TRBD1	TGTGCCAGCAGCGCACAGGGGGACACTGAAGCTTTCTTT	CASSAQGDTEAFF
few	TRBV30	TRBJ2-1	NA	TGTGCCTGGCGTCATCCCGGGGGCAATGAGCAGTTCTTC	CAWRHPGGNEQFF
few	TRBV27	TRBJ2-1	NA	TGTGCCAGCAGTTCTACGAGTTGGTCCATCGAGCAGTTCTTC	CASSSTSWSIEQFF
NA	TRBV30	TRBJ2-5	TRBD2	TGTGCCTGGAGTGGGGGGGGACTAGCGGGAGAGGGGGAGACCCAGTACTTC	CAWSGGGLAGEGETQYF
few	TRBV2	TRBJ2-5	TRBD2	TGTGCCAGCCGGCCAAAAGCGGGGCGCGAGACCCAGTACTTC	CASRPKAGRETQYF
NA	TRBV2	TRBJ2-6	TRBD2	TGTGCCAGCAGTGAATTCAGGACGGGGGGCTCTGGGGCCAACGTCCTGACTTTC	CASSEFRTGGSGANVLTF
NA	TRBV9	TRBJ2-2	NA	TGTGCCAGCAGCCTCCGGACAGCCTCCGGGGAGCTGTTTTTT	CASSLRTASGELFF
NA	TRBV19	TRBJ1-2	NA	TGTGCCAGTACCCCATCCGGGTTAGGCTACACCTTC	CASTPSGLGYTF
NA	TRBV7-8	TRBJ2-7	TRBD2	TGTGCCAGCAGCTTACGGGAGGTAGCGGGAGTTTCCTACGAGCAGTACTTC	CASSLREVAGVSYEQYF
NA	TRBV27	TRBJ2-1	NA	TGTGCCAGCACGGGGTACAATGAGCAGTTCTTC	CASTGYNEQFF
few	TRBV14	TRBJ1-2	TRBD1	TGTGCCAGCAGCCAAGCGGGACAGCCGAGGGATGGCTACACCTTC	CASSQAGQPRDGYTF
NA	TRBV30	TRBJ1-1	TRBD1	TGTGCCTGGAGTGTCAGGGGGGACACTGAAGCTTTCTTT	CAWSVRGDTEAFF
few	TRBV7-2	TRBJ2-7	NA	TGTGCCAGCAGCCCTAATTCTATAACTAGGGCCCGCGAGCAGTACTTC	CASSPNSITRAREQYF
few	TRBV9	TRBJ1-5	NA	TGTGCCAGCAGCGTCACAGGGAATCAGCCCCAGCATTTT	CASSVTGNQPQHF
NA	TRBV5-4	TRBJ2-7	NA	TGTGCCAGCAGCCAAGAAGCTCGGGGGTCTGACGAGCAGTACTTC	CASSQEARGSDEQYF
NA	TRBV15	TRBJ1-4	NA	TGTGCCACCAGCAGAGATTACGCAGCAACTAATGAAAAACTGTTTTTT	CATSRDYAATNEKLFF
few	TRBV29-1	TRBJ1-2	NA	TGCAGCGTTGAACCAGGGAACTATGGCTACACCTTC	CSVEPGNYGYTF
medium-sized	TRBV6-1	TRBJ2-1	TRBD1	TGTGCCAGCAGTGAGGGACAGGAATACAATGAGCAGTTCTTC	CASSEGQEYNEQFF
many	TRBV28	TRBJ2-7	NA	TGTGCCAGTCTCACCACAGACACCTACGAGCAGTACTTC	CASLTTDTYEQYF